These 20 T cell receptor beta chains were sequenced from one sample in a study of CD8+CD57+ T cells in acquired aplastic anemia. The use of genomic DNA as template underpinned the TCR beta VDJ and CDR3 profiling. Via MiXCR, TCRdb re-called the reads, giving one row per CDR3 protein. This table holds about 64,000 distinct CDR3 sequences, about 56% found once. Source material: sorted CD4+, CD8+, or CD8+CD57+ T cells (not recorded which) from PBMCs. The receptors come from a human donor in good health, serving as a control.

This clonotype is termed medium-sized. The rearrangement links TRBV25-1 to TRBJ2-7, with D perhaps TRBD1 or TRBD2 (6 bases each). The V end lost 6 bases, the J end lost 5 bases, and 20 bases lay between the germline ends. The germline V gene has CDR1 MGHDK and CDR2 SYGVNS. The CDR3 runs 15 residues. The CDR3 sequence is CASRLGGSGGNEQYF. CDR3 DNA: TGTGCCAGCAGGCTAGGGGGGAGTGGAGGGAACGAGCAGTACTTC.

The CDR3 reads CSARDFGSAYNEQFF. Here the CDR3 DNA reads TGCAGTGCTAGAGATTTTGGGAGTGCCTACAATGAGCAGTTCTTC. The chain uses TRBV20-1 and TRBJ2-1, with D tentatively TRBD2 (5 bases). The V gene lost 0 bases and the J gene lost 2 bases, with 11 bases spanning the gap. Germline CDR1 reads DFQATT; CDR2 reads SNEGSKA (reference sequence). The CDR3 totals 15 residues.

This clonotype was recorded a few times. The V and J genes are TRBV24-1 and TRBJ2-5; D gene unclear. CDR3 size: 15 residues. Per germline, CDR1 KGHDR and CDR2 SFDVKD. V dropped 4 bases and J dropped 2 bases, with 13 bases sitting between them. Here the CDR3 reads CATSDPDNPQETQYF. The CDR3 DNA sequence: TGTGCCACCAGTGACCCTGACAATCCGCAAGAGACCCAGTACTTC.

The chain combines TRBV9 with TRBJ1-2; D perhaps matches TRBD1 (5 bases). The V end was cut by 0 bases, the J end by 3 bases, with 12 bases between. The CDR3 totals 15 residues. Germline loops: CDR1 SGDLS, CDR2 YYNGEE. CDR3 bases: TGTGCCAGCAGCGTAGAAAGGCAGGGATACTATGGCTACACCTTC. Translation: CASSVERQGYYGYTF.

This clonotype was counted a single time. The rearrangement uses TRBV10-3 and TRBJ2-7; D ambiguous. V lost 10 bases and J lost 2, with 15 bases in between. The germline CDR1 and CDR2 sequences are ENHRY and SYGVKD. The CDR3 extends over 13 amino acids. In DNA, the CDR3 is TGTGCCAGCAGCAACGGGTTCACCTACGAGCAGTACTTC. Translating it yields CASSNGFTYEQYF.

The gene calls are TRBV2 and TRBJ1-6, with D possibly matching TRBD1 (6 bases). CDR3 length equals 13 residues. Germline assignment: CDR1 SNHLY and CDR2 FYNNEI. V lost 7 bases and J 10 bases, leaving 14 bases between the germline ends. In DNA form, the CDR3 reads TGTGCCAGCACGACAGGCCGAGGGTCACCCCTCCACTTT. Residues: CASTTGRGSPLHF.

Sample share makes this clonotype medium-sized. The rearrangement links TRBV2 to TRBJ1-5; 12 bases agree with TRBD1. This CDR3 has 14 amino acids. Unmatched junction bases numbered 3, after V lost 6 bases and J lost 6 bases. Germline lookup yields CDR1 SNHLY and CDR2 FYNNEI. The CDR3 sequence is CASRGTGGSQPQHF. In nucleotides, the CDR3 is TGTGCCAGCAGGGGGACAGGGGGCAGTCAGCCCCAGCATTTT. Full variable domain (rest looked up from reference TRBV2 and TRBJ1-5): EPEVTQTPSHQVTQMGQEVILRCVPISNHLYFYWYRQILGQKVEFLVSFYNNEISEKSEIFDDQFSVERPDGSNFTLKIRSTKLEDSAMYFCASRGTGGSQPQHFGDGTRLSIL.

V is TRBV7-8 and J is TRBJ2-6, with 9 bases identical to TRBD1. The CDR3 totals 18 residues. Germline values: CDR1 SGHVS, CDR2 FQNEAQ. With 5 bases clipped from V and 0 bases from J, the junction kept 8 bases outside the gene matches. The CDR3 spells CASSLDRGLISGANVLTF. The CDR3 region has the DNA TGTGCCAGCAGCCTCGACAGGGGGTTAATCTCTGGGGCCAACGTCCTGACTTTC.

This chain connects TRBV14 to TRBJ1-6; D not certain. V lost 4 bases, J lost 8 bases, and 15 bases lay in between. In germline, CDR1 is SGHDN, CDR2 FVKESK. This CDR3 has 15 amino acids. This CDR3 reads CASSPMAREYSPLHF. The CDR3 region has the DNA TGTGCCAGCAGCCCGATGGCGCGAGAGTATTCACCCCTCCACTTT.

This chain's CDR3 is CATSNPGGPNEQFF. The CDR3 DNA sequence: TGTGCCACCAGCAACCCGGGGGGGCCGAATGAGCAGTTCTTC. V is TRBV15 and J is TRBJ2-1; 8 nucleotides align to TRBD2. The CDR3 extends over 14 amino acids. The V gene's germline CDR1 is LNHNV and CDR2 YYDKDF (reference sequence). J gave up 7 bases and V 4 bases, and 6 bases lay outside the gene matches.

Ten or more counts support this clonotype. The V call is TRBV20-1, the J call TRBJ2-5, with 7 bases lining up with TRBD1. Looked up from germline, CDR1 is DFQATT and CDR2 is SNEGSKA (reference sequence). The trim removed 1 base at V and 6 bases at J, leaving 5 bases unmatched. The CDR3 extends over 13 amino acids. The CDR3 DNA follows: TGCAGTGCTAGAGCCCCGGACAGGAAGACCCAGTACTTC. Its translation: CSARAPDRKTQYF.

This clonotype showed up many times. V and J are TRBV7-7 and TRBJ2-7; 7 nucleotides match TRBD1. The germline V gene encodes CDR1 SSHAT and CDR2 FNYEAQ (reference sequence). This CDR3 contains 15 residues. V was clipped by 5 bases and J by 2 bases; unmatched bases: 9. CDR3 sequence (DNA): TGTGCCAGCAGCCAGGGGGACGGCCCTACCTACGAGCAGTACTTC. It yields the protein CASSQGDGPTYEQYF.

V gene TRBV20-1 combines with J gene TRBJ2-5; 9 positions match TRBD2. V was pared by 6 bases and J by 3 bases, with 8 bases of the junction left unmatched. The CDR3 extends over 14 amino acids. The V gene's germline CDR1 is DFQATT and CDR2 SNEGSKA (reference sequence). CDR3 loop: CSAERLADKETQYF. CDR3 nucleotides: TGCAGTGCGGAGCGACTAGCGGACAAAGAGACCCAGTACTTC.

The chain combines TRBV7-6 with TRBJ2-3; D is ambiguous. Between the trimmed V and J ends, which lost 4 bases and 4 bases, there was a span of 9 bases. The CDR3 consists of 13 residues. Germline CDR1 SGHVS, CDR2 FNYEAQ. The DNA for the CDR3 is TGTGCCAGCAGCTATAGGGCCCCAGATACGCAGTATTTT. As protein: CASSYRAPDTQYF.

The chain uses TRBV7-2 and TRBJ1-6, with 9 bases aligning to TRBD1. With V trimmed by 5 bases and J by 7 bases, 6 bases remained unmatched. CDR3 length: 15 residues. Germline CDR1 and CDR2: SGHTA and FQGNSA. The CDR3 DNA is TGTGCCAGCAGCCCGAGGACAGGGGCCAATTCACCCCTCCACTTT. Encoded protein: CASSPRTGANSPLHF. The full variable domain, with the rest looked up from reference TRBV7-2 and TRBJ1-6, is GAGVSQSPSNKVTEKGKDVELRCDPISGHTALYWYRQSLGQGLEFLIYFQGNSAPDKSGLPSDRFSAERTGGSVSTLTIQRTQQEDSAVYLCASSPRTGANSPLHFGNGTRLTVT.

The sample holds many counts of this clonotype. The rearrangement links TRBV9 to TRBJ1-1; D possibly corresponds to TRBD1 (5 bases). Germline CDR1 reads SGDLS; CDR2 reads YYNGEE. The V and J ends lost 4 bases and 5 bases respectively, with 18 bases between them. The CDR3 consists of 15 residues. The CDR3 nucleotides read TGTGCCAGCAGCCCCTACACCCCGTCAGGGACTGAAGCTTTCTTT. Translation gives CASSPYTPSGTEAFF.

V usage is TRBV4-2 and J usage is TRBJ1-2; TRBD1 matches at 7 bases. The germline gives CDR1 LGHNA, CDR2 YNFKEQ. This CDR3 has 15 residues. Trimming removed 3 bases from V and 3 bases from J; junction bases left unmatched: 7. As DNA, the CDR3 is TGTGCCAGCAGCCAGCCGGGACAGTCGTACTATGGCTACACCTTC. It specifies CASSQPGQSYYGYTF.

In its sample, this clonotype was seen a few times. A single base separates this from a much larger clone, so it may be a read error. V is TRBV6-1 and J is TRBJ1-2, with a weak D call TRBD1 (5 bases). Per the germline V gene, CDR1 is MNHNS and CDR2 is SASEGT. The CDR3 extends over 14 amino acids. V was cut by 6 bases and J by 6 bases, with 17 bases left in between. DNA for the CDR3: TGTGCCAGCAGCCGCGGGACCAATCCCGATGGCTACACCTTC. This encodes CASSRGTNPDGYTF.

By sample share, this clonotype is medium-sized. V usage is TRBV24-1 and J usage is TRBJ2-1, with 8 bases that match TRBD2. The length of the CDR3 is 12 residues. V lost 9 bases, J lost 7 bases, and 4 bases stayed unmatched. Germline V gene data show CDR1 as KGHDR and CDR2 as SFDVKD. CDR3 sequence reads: CATEAGANEQFF. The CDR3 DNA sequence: TGTGCCACCGAAGCGGGGGCGAATGAGCAGTTCTTC.

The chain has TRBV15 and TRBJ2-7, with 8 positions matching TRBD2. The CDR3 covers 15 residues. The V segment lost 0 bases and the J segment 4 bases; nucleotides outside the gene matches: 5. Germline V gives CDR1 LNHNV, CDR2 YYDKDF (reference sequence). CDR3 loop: CATSRDEREFYEQYF. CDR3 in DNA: TGTGCCACCAGCAGAGATGAGCGGGAGTTTTACGAGCAGTACTTC.